This passage covers 10 T cell receptor beta chains from one sample sequenced in a study of shared clonotypes between healthy human individuals. Only in-frame clones appear in the TCRdb table, and some are missing; sequencing was by immunoSEQ multiplex PCR. The table lists approximately 980,000 clones, about three quarters of them singletons. Specimen: memory CD4+ T cells sorted from blood. Subset defined: CD45RA-negative fraction. Receptor source: a man between 18 and 29 years old in good health.

This clone has only one observation. This chain joins TRBV30 and TRBJ1-3; D is unresolved. Germline V CDR1 and CDR2: GTSNPN, SVGIG (reference sequence). V lost 4 bases and J lost 0, with 10 bases in between. The CDR3 contains 14 residues. CDR3 DNA sequence: TGTGCCTGGACCCAGATGAACTCTGGAAACACCATATATTTT. Translation: CAWTQMNSGNTIYF.

The rearrangement links TRBV7-2 to TRBJ2-7; 9 nucleotides agree with TRBD2. CDR1 is SGHTA and CDR2 is FQGNSA in the germline V gene. The CDR3 sequence is 15 residues long. J gave up 6 bases and V 4 bases, and 10 bases lay outside the gene matches. The CDR3 DNA reads as TGTGCCAGCAGCTCCCCCGGGACTAGCCGCGTCGAGCAGTACTTC. Encoded protein: CASSSPGTSRVEQYF.

The rearrangement links TRBV29-1 to TRBJ2-5, with 11 positions matching TRBD2. There are 19 residues in the CDR3. Trimming cost V 1 base and J 5 bases; bases outside gene matches: 18. Germline V gene lookup returns CDR1 SQVTM and CDR2 ANQGSEA. The CDR3 reads CSVEGWGSTSGRELETQYF. The DNA of the CDR3 is TGCAGCGTTGAAGGGTGGGGTTCAACTAGCGGGAGAGAATTGGAGACCCAGTACTTC.

V gene TRBV2 combines with J gene TRBJ2-7, with TRBD2 identical over 9 bases. Germline V gene sequence: CDR1 SNHLY, CDR2 FYNNEI. This CDR3 is 13 amino acids long. The ends lost 6 bases at V and 3 bases at J; junction bases unmatched: 3. Here the CDR3 DNA reads TGTGCCAGCAGGCCGACTAGCGGCTACGAGCAGTACTTC. This codes for CASRPTSGYEQYF.

This clone was detected many times. Mismatch with germline at one junction end may stem from a read error. The chain links TRBV28 to TRBJ2-7, with 11 bases aligning to TRBD1. CDR3 length: 12 amino acids. Germline V CDR1 and CDR2: MDHEN, SYDVKM. CDR3 nucleotide sequence: TGTGCCAGCAGTCTCCGGACAGGGGGCCCCCTCTTC. Protein sequence: CASSLRTGGPLF.

The chain uses TRBV11-2 and TRBJ1-6; possibly TRBD1 for D (5 bases). The CDR3 is 14 amino acids. Germline loops: CDR1 SGHAT, CDR2 FQNNGV. V dropped 2 bases and J dropped 10 bases, with 12 bases sitting between them. The CDR3 reads CASSLPVRESPLHF. The CDR3 DNA follows: TGTGCCAGCAGCTTACCAGTCAGGGAATCACCCCTCCACTTT.

The V gene is TRBV9, the J gene TRBJ2-2, with 13 bases aligning to TRBD2. Germline CDR1 SGDLS, CDR2 YYNGEE. CDR3 length equals 16 residues. Losses at the gene ends were 5 bases for V and 4 bases for J; bases not matched to a gene: 5. The DNA of the CDR3 is TGTGCCAGCAGTGATGGGACTAGCGGGGCCACCGGGGAGCTGTTTTTT. Its translation is CASSDGTSGATGELFF.

This clone turned up a few times. The rearrangement links TRBV18 to TRBJ2-7; 10 bases agree with TRBD2. The germline V gene encodes CDR1 KGHSH and CDR2 LQKENI. This CDR3 has 19 residues. The V segment lost 3 bases and the J segment 2 bases; nucleotides outside the gene matches: 16. The CDR3 sequence is CASSPLGIAGGKAPYEQYF. The CDR3 DNA is TGTGCCAGCTCACCCCTCGGGATAGCGGGAGGCAAAGCCCCCTACGAGCAGTACTTC.

On this clone itself: This sample includes further DNA sequences coding for the same CDR3. In nucleotides, the CDR3 is TGTGCCAGCAGCCCCTCCAGGGGTCGGAACACTGAAGCTTTCTTT. Protein sequence: CASSPSRGRNTEAFF. J is TRBJ1-1 and V is TRBV7-2, with D possibly TRBD1 on 6 matching bases. V was clipped by 5 bases and J by 1 base, with 14 bases between them. The CDR3 has 15 amino acids. Germline CDR1 reads SGHTA; CDR2 reads FQGNSA. The full variable domain, rest sourced from reference TRBV7-2 and TRBJ1-1, is GAGVSQSPSNKVTEKGKDVELRCDPISGHTALYWYRQSLGQGLEFLIYFQGNSAPDKSGLPSDRFSAERTGGSVSTLTIQRTQQEDSAVYLCASSPSRGRNTEAFFGQGTRLTVV.

This clone was detected ten times or more. This rearrangement joins TRBV27 to TRBJ2-3, with D perhaps being TRBD1 or TRBD2 (5 bases each). The germline gives CDR1 MNHEY, CDR2 SMNVEV (reference sequence). Trimming cost V 5 bases and J 3 bases, with 18 bases left between them. The CDR3 is made up of 16 amino acids. CDR3 bases: TGTGCCAGCAGTGACCGGGGCCGCGTCCCGACAGATACGCAGTATTTT. The encoded protein is CASSDRGRVPTDTQYF.